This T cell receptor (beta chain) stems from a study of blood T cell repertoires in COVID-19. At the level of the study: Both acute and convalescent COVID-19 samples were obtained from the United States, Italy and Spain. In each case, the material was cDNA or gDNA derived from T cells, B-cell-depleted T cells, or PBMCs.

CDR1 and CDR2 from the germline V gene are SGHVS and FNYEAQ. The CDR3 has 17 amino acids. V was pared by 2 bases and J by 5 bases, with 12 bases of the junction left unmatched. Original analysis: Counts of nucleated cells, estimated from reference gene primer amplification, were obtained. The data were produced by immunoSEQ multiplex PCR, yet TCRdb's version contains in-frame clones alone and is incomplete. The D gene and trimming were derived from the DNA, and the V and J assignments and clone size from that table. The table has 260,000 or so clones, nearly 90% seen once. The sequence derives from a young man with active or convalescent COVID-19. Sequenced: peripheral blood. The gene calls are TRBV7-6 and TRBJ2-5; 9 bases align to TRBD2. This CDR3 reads CASSLWDGGGAKETQYF. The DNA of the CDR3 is TGTGCCAGCAGCTTATGGGATGGCGGGGGGGCCAAGGAGACCCAGTACTTC. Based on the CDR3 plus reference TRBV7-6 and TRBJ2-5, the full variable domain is GAGVSQSPRYKVTKRGQDVALRCDPISGHVSLYWYRQALGQGPEFLTYFNYEAQQDKSGLPNDRFSAERPEGSISTLTIQRTEQRDSAMYRCASSLWDGGGAKETQYFGPGTRLLVL.